The source of this T cell receptor (beta chain) is a study of blood T cell repertoires in COVID-19. Study-wide context: Samples representing acute and convalescent COVID-19 were sourced from the United States, Italy and Spain.

The CDR3 has 15 residues. The V gene lost 4 bases and the J gene lost 9 bases, with 16 bases spanning the gap. CDR1 and CDR2 from the germline V gene are LNHDA and SQIVND (reference sequence). Sequencing was performed with immunoSEQ multiplex PCR; in TCRdb, only in-frame clones are kept and a portion is missing. The sample carries 200,000 to 300,000 clones, about four fifths recorded once. Patients from Seattle were sampled longitudinally, starting during active infection. Sequencing was done on a sample of peripheral blood. The V and J genes are TRBV19 and TRBJ1-6; the D gene is possibly TRBD1 (5 bases). This TCR derives from a woman of 80 years or more with COVID-19, enrolled during active disease. CDR3 region: CASSNFQGSGSPLHF. The CDR3, as DNA: TGTGCCAGTAGTAATTTCCAGGGCAGTGGTTCACCCCTCCACTTT.